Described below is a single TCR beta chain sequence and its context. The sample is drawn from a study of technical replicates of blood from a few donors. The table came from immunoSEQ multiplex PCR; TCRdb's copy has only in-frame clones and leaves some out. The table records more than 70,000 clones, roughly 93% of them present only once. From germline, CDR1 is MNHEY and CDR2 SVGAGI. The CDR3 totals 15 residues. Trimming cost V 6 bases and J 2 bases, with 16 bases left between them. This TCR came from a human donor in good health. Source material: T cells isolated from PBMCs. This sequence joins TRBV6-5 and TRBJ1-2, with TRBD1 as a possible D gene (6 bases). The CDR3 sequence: CASRSVGGINYGYTF. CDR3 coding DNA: TGTGCCAGCAGGTCTGTAGGGGGAATCAACTATGGCTACACCTTC.